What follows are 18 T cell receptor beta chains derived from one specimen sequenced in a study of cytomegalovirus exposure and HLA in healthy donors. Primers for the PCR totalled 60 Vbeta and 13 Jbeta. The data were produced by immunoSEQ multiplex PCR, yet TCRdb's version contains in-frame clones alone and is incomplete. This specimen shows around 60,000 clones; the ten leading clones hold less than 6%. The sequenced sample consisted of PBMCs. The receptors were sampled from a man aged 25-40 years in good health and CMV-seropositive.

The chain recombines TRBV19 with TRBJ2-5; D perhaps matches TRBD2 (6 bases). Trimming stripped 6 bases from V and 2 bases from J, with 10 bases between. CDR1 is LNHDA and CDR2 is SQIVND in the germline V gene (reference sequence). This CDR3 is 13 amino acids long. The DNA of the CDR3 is TGTGCCAGTAGGGGGACTTATCAAGAGACCCAGTACTTC. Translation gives CASRGTYQETQYF.

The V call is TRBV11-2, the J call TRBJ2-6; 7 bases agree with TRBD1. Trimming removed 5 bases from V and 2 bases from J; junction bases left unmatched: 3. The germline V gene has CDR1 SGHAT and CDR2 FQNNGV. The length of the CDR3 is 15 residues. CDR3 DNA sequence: TGTGCCAGCAGCACTCAGGGGGCTGGGGCCAACGTCCTGACTTTC. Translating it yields CASSTQGAGANVLTF.

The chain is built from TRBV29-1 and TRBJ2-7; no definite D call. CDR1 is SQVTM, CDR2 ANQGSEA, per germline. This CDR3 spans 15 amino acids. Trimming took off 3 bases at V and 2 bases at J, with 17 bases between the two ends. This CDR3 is CSVEPEERDAYEQYF. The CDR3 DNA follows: TGCAGCGTTGAGCCAGAGGAAAGAGACGCCTACGAGCAGTACTTC.

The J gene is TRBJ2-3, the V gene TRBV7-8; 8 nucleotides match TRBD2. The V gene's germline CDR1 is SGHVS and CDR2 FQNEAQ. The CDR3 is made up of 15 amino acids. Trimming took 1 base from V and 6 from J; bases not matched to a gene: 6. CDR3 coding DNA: TGTGCCAGCAGCTTAGTCTTCCAGCGGGGGGATACGCAGTATTTT. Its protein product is CASSLVFQRGDTQYF.

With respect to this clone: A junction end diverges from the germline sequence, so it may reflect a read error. The CDR3 DNA sequence: TGTGCCAGTAGCATAAAGGAACGATACACAGATAAGCAGTATTTT. Its translation is CASSIKERYTDKQYF. The rearrangement links TRBV19 to TRBJ2-3; D is unclear. Germline V CDR1 and CDR2: LNHDA, SQIVND (reference sequence). The CDR3 runs to 15 residues.

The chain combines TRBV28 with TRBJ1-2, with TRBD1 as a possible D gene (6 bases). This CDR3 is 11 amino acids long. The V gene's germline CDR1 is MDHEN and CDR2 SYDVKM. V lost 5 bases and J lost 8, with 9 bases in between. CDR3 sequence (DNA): TGTGCCAGCAGTCACAGGGAAGGCTACACCTTC. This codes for CASSHREGYTF.

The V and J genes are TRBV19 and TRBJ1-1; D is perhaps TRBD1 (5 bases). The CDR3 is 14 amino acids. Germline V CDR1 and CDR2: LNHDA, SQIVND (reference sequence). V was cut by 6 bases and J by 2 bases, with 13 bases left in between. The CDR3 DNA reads TGTGCCAGTAGCAACCCGACAGATAACACTGAAGCTTTCTTT. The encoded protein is CASSNPTDNTEAFF. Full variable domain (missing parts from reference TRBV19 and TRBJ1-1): DGGITQSPKYLFRKEGQNVTLSCEQNLNHDAMYWYRQDPGQGLRLIYYSQIVNDFQKGDIAEGYSVSREKKESFPLTVTSAQKNPTAFYLCASSNPTDNTEAFFGQGTRLTVV.

The CDR3 reads CASRLGQSSYNEQFF. Written as DNA, the CDR3 is TGTGCCAGCAGGTTGGGACAGAGCTCCTACAATGAGCAGTTCTTC. V gene TRBV6-5 combines with J gene TRBJ2-1, with TRBD1 matching 7 bases. CDR3 size: 15 residues. CDR1 and CDR2 from the germline V gene are MNHEY and SVGAGI. The trim removed 6 bases at V and 0 bases at J, leaving 5 bases unmatched.

CDR3 residues: CAWSPSGGAYNEQFF. CDR3 DNA sequence: TGTGCCTGGAGTCCTAGCGGGGGGGCCTACAATGAGCAGTTCTTC. The V gene is TRBV30, the J gene TRBJ2-1, with TRBD2 identical over 12 bases. Germline V lookup: CDR1 GTSNPN, CDR2 SVGIG (reference sequence). Trimming at V came to 2 bases and at J to 2 bases, leaving 1 base not matched to a gene. The CDR3 has 15 residues. The full variable domain, with the rest looked up from reference TRBV30 and TRBJ2-1, is SQTIHQWPATLVQPVGSPLSLECTVEGTSNPNLYWYRQAAGRGLQLLFYSVGIGQISSEVPQNLSASRPQDRQFILSSKKLLLSDSGFYLCAWSPSGGAYNEQFFGPGTRLTVL.

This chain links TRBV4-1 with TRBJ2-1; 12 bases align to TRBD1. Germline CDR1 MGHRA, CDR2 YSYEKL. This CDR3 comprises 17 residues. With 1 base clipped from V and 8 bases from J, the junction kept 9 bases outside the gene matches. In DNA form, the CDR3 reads TGCGCCAGCAGCCAAGTCCTCCGGGACAGGGGGCTCGATGAGCAGTTCTTC. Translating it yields CASSQVLRDRGLDEQFF.

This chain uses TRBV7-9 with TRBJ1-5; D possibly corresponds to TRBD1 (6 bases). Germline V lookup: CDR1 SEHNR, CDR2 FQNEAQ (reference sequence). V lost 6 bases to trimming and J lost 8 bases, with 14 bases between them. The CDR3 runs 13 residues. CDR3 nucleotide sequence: TGTGCCAGCAGTTACAGGGTTGGTGAGCCCCAGCATTTT. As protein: CASSYRVGEPQHF.

The CDR3 DNA sequence: TGTGCCACGGCCCTCGACAGGGCTAACACTGAAGCTTTCTTT. Translated, it gives CATALDRANTEAFF. The chain is built from TRBV19 and TRBJ1-1; 7 nucleotides match TRBD1. The CDR3 is 14 residues long. Unmatched junction bases numbered 10, after V lost 10 bases and J lost 2 bases. Germline CDR1 and CDR2: LNHDA and SQIVND (reference sequence).

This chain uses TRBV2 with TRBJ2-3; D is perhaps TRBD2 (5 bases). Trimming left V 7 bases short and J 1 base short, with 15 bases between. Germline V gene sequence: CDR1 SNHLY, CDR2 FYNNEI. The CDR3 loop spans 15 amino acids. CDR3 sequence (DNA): TGTGCCAGCAATCCGGGAATTCGCCGCACAGATACGCAGTATTTT. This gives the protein CASNPGIRRTDTQYF.

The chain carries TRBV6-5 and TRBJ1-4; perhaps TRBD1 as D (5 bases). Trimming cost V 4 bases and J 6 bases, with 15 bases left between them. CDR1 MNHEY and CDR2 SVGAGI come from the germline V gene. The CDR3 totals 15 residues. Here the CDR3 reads CASSSVQGYHEKLFF. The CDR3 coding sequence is TGTGCCAGCAGTTCCGTGCAGGGATATCATGAAAAACTGTTTTTT.

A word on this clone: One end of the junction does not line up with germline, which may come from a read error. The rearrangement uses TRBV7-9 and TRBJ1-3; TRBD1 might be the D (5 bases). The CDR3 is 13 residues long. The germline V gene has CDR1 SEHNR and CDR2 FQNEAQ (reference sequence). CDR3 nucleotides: TGTGCCAGCAGCTGGGGCTCTGGAAACAACATATATTTT. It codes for CASSWGSGNNIYF.

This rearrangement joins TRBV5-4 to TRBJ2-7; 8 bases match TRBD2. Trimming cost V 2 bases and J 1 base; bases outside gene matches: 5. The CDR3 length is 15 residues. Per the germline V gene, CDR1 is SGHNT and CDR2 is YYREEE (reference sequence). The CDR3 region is CASSFNSGDSYEQYF. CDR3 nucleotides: TGTGCCAGCAGCTTCAATAGCGGGGATTCCTACGAGCAGTACTTC. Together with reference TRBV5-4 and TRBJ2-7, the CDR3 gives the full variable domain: ETGVTQSPTHLIKTRGQQVTLRCSSQSGHNTVSWYQQALGQGPQFIFQYYREEENGRGNFPPRFSGLQFPNYSSELNVNALELDDSALYLCASSFNSGDSYEQYFGPGTRLTVT.

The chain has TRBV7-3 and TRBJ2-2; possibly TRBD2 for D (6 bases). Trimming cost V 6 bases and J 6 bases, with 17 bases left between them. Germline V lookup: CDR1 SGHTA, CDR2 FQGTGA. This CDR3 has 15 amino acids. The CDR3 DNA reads TGTGCCAGCAGTTCCTATATGGGGGGTCCCGGGGAGCTGTTTTTT. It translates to CASSSYMGGPGELFF.

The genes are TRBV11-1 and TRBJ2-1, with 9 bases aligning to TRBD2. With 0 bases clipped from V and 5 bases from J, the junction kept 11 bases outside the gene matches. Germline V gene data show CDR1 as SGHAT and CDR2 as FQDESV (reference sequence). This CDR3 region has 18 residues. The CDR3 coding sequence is TGTGCCAGCAGCTTAGCGTTCGAGCTAGCGGGGTACGACAATGAGCAGTTCTTC. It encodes CASSLAFELAGYDNEQFF.